Sequencing of this T cell receptor beta chain was carried out in a study of blood T cell repertoires in COVID-19. Study summary: Acute-phase and convalescent COVID-19 samples originated in the United States, Italy and Spain. Nucleic acid was either cDNA or gDNA, and it came from T cells, B-cell-depleted T cells, or PBMCs.

Original handling: The assay estimated nucleated cells by amplifying reference gene primers. Sequenced by immunoSEQ multiplex PCR; TCRdb stores in-frame clones only, minus some. D and trimming were read from the DNA, whereas the V and J calls and clone size are those reported in that table. Altogether 120,000 to 150,000 clones are present, about 89% being singletons, with the ten largest covering about 5.7%. The CDR3 runs 13 residues. Trimming pared 3 bases from V and 2 bases from J, leaving 5 bases between. This clone showed up just once. The receptor was derived from a man of 80 years or more with acute or convalescent COVID-19. Sequencing was performed on peripheral blood. The rearrangement links TRBV12-3 or TRBV12-4 to TRBJ1-5, with no clear D. Written as DNA, the CDR3 is TGTGCCAGCAGTTTGCGGGGCAATCAGCCCCAGCATTTT. Translating gives CASSLRGNQPQHF.